This T cell receptor beta chain emerged from a study of cytomegalovirus exposure and HLA in healthy donors. This clone showed up just once. This PCR relied on a set of 60 Vbeta primers and 13 Jbeta primers. Original processing notes: A follow-up analysis tallied around 80 million unique TCR beta chains, roughly 11 million shared. Repertoires were generated with immunoSEQ multiplex PCR, while TCRdb's copy carries only in-frame clones and drops some. That table is the source of V, J and clone size, and D and trimming were worked out from the DNA. The data contain some 120,000 clones, about 80% of them singletons. In germline, CDR1 is SGHAT, CDR2 FQNNGV. V dropped 0 bases and J dropped 0 bases, with 8 bases sitting between them. CDR3 length equals 15 residues.

The chain employs TRBV11-2 and TRBJ1-2, with a tentative D call TRBD1 (6 bases). The sequenced material came from PBMCs. This clonotype originated in a woman aged 45-59 years in good health and CMV-seropositive. In DNA, the CDR3 is TGTGCCAGCAGCTTAGAAACAGGGACTAACTATGGCTACACCTTC. This codes for CASSLETGTNYGYTF.